One and the same sample provided the 14 T cell receptor beta chains below, sequenced in a study of cytomegalovirus exposure and HLA in healthy donors. The study ran its PCR with 60 Vbeta and 13 Jbeta primers. The data were produced by immunoSEQ multiplex PCR, yet TCRdb's version contains in-frame clones alone and is incomplete. Its listing shows approximately 120,000 clones. Specimen: PBMCs. These receptors all stem from a man aged 40-49 years in good health and CMV-seronegative.

The chain couples TRBV11-3 to TRBJ2-7, with a possible D match to TRBD1 (5 bases). Germline assignment: CDR1 SGHNT and CDR2 YENEEA. Trimming shortened V by 3 bases and J by 5 bases, and 8 bases separated the two germline ends. CDR3 length: 12 residues. The CDR3 bases are TGTGCCAGCAGCTTGGGGCCCCACGAGCAGTACTTC. Translation: CASSLGPHEQYF. The full variable domain, with the rest looked up from reference TRBV11-3 and TRBJ2-7, is EAGVVQSPRYKIIEKKQPVAFWCNPISGHNTLYWYLQNLGQGPELLIRYENEEAVDDSQLPKDRFSAERLKGVDSTLKIQPAELGDSAVYLCASSLGPHEQYFGPGTRLTVT.

The chain couples TRBV5-1 to TRBJ1-4, with TRBD1 matching over 8 bases. Germline lookup yields CDR1 SGHRS and CDR2 YFSETQ. With 2 bases clipped from V and 2 bases from J, the junction kept 14 bases outside the gene matches. This CDR3 contains 19 residues. This CDR3 reads CASSLGRLRQGSTNEKLFF. The CDR3 DNA follows: TGCGCCAGCAGCTTAGGCCGCCTAAGACAGGGGTCCACTAATGAAAAACTGTTTTTT.

The chain couples TRBV5-4 to TRBJ2-7; possible D gene TRBD2, 6 bases. V was cut by 6 bases and J by 0 bases, with 13 bases left in between. Germline V lookup: CDR1 SGHNT, CDR2 YYREEE (reference sequence). The CDR3 is 14 residues long. CDR3 sequence: CASTRGGTSYEQYF. In DNA, the CDR3 is TGTGCCAGCACCCGAGGAGGGACCTCCTACGAGCAGTACTTC.

This rearrangement joins TRBV5-1 to TRBJ1-1; TRBD1 agrees at 9 bases. The CDR3 runs to 14 residues. J was trimmed by 5 bases and V by 4 bases; bases with no gene match: 6. The germline V gene has CDR1 SGHRS and CDR2 YFSETQ. CDR3 loop: CASSLGTGRTEAFF. The CDR3 region has the DNA TGCGCCAGCAGCCTCGGGACAGGGAGGACTGAAGCTTTCTTT.

The chain is built from TRBV27 and TRBJ1-2; 7 bases map to TRBD1. This CDR3 spans 13 amino acids. V gave up 8 bases and J gave up 5 bases; unmatched junction bases: 8. Germline V gene data show CDR1 as MNHEY and CDR2 as SMNVEV (reference sequence). The CDR3 nucleotides are TGTGCCAGCGGGATGGGACAGTTTTATGGCTACACCTTC. Translation gives CASGMGQFYGYTF.

The V gene is TRBV11-2, the J gene TRBJ2-7; 11 positions match TRBD2. Germline trimming cut 9 bases from V and 4 bases from J; bases unmatched to any gene: 5. This CDR3 spans 13 amino acids. Germline CDR1 and CDR2: SGHAT and FQNNGV. As DNA, the CDR3 is TGTGCCAGTATCGGGACTAGCGGTTACGAGCAGTACTTC. Amino acid sequence: CASIGTSGYEQYF.

This chain connects TRBV5-6 to TRBJ1-1; D remains ambiguous. V lost 0 bases and J 10 bases, leaving 19 bases between the germline ends. The length of the CDR3 is 15 residues. CDR1 is SGHDT and CDR2 is YYEEEE in the germline V gene. CDR3 sequence reads: CASSLESRPAGVAFF. CDR3 coding DNA: TGTGCCAGCAGCTTGGAGTCCAGGCCTGCCGGCGTAGCTTTCTTT. Drawing the rest from reference TRBV5-6 and TRBJ1-1, the complete variable domain is DAGVTQSPTHLIKTRGQQVTLRCSPKSGHDTVSWYQQALGQGPQFIFQYYEEEERQRGNFPDRFSGHQFPNYSSELNVNALLLGDSALYLCASSLESRPAGVAFFGQGTRLTVV.

J is TRBJ1-2 and V is TRBV11-3; tentative D call: TRBD1 (5 bases). This CDR3 contains 14 residues. Trimming left V 5 bases short and J 7 bases short, with 17 bases between. Germline V gene sequence: CDR1 SGHNT, CDR2 YENEEA. CDR3 loop: CASSPPQGIGGYTF. Written as DNA, the CDR3 is TGTGCCAGCAGCCCGCCCCAGGGAATAGGTGGCTACACCTTC.

With regard to this clone: Other DNA sequences in the sample encode the same CDR3. The chain joins TRBV7-8 to TRBJ1-1, with unresolved D. The V gene's germline CDR1 is SGHVS and CDR2 FQNEAQ. This CDR3 spans 13 amino acids. V shed 0 bases and J shed 1 base, with 3 bases lying between them. The CDR3 here is CASSLARNTEAFF. CDR3 nucleotides: TGTGCCAGCAGCTTAGCTCGGAACACTGAAGCTTTCTTT.

V is TRBV5-4 and J is TRBJ2-5, with D possibly matching TRBD2 (6 bases). CDR1 and CDR2 (germline): SGHNT, YYREEE (reference sequence). The CDR3 has 14 residues. The V gene lost 0 bases and the J gene lost 4 bases, with 10 bases spanning the gap. The CDR3 is CASSLVGGTETQYF. CDR3 DNA: TGTGCCAGCAGCTTGGTCGGGGGAACAGAGACCCAGTACTTC. Supplemented by reference TRBV5-4 and TRBJ2-5, the full variable domain reads ETGVTQSPTHLIKTRGQQVTLRCSSQSGHNTVSWYQQALGQGPQFIFQYYREEENGRGNFPPRFSGLQFPNYSSELNVNALELDDSALYLCASSLVGGTETQYFGPGTRLLVL.

The chain employs TRBV5-1 and TRBJ2-3; tentatively, D is TRBD2 (6 bases). Germline V gene sequence: CDR1 SGHRS, CDR2 YFSETQ. With 1 base removed from V and 2 bases from J, the gap between germline ends came to 17 bases. The CDR3 consists of 17 residues. CDR3 sequence (DNA): TGCGCCAGCAGCTTGCGGGGGACTCCGCCTCCCACAGATACGCAGTATTTT. Its protein product is CASSLRGTPPPTDTQYF.

The chain recombines TRBV4-2 with TRBJ2-7, with TRBD2 as a possible D gene (6 bases). Looked up from germline, CDR1 is LGHNA and CDR2 is YNFKEQ. CDR3 length: 14 residues. Trimming cost V 3 bases and J 3 bases, with 12 bases left between them. Written as DNA, the CDR3 is TGTGCCAGCAGCCATGGCGGGAACAGCTACGAGCAGTACTTC. Protein sequence: CASSHGGNSYEQYF.

This chain uses TRBV6-4 with TRBJ1-1, with no clear D. CDR3 length: 13 residues. Trimming cost V 4 bases and J 4 bases, with 10 bases left between them. Germline loops: CDR1 MRHNA, CDR2 SNTAGT. The CDR3 spells CASSAVRGTEAFF. DNA of the CDR3: TGTGCCAGCAGTGCGGTGCGGGGCACTGAAGCTTTCTTT.

The V and J genes are TRBV4-2 and TRBJ1-4; D unclear. Trimming pared 1 base from V and 0 bases from J, leaving 12 bases between. This CDR3 region has 17 residues. The germline V gene encodes CDR1 LGHNA and CDR2 YNFKEQ. CDR3 nucleotides: TGTGCCAGCAGCCAAGCTCAAGGCGGTGCAACTAATGAAAAACTGTTTTTT. Its translation is CASSQAQGGATNEKLFF.